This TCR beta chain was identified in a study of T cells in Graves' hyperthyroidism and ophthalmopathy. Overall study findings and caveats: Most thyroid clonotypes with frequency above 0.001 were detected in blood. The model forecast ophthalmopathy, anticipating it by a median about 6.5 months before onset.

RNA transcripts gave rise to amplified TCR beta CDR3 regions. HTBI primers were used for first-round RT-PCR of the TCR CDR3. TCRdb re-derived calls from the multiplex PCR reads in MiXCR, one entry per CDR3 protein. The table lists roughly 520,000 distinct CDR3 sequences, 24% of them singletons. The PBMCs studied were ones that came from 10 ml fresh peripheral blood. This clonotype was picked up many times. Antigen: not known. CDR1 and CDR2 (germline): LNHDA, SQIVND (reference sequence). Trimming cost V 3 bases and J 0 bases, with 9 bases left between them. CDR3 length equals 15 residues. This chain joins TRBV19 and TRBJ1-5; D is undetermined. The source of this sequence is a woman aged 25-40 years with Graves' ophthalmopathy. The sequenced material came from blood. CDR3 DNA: TGTGCCAGTAGTATCTCAGGATATAGCAATCAGCCCCAGCATTTT. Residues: CASSISGYSNQPQHF. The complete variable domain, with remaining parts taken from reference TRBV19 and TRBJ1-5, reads DGGITQSPKYLFRKEGQNVTLSCEQNLNHDAMYWYRQDPGQGLRLIYYSQIVNDFQKGDIAEGYSVSREKKESFPLTVTSAQKNPTAFYLCASSISGYSNQPQHFGDGTRLSIL.